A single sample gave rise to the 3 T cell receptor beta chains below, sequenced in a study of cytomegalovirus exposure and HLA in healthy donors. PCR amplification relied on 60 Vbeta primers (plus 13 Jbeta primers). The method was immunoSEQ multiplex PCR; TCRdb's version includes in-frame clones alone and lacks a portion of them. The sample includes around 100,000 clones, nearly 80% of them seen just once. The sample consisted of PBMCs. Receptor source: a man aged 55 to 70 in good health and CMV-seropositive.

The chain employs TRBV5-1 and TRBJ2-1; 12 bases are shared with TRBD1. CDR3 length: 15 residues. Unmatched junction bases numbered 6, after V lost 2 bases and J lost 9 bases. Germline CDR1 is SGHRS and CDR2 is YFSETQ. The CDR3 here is CASSFGDRGRGEQFF. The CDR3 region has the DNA TGCGCCAGCAGCTTTGGGGACAGGGGGCGAGGTGAGCAGTTCTTC.

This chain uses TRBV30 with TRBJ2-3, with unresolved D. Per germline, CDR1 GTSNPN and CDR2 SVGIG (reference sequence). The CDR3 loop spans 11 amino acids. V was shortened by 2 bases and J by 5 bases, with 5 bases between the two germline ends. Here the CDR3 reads CAWSPQDTQYF. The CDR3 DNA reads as TGTGCCTGGAGTCCACAAGATACGCAGTATTTT.

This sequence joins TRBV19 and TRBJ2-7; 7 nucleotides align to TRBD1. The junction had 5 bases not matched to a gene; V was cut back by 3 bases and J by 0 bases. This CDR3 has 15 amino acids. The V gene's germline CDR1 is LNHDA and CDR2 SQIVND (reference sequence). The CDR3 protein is CASSITTGSSYEQYF. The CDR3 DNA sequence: TGTGCCAGTAGTATTACGACAGGGAGCTCCTACGAGCAGTACTTC. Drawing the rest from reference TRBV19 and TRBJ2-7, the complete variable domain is DGGITQSPKYLFRKEGQNVTLSCEQNLNHDAMYWYRQDPGQGLRLIYYSQIVNDFQKGDIAEGYSVSREKKESFPLTVTSAQKNPTAFYLCASSITTGSSYEQYFGPGTRLTVT.